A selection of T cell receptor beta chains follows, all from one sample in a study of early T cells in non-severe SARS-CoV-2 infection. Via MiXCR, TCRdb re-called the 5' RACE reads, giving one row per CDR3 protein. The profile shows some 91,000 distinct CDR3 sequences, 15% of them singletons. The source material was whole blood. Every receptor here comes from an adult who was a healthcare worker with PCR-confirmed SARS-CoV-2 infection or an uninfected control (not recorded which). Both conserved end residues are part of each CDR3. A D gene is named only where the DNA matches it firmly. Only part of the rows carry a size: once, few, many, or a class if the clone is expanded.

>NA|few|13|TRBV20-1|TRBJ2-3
CSAIPSIGDTQYF
TGCAGTGCTATTCCTAGCATAGGAGATACGCAGTATTTT
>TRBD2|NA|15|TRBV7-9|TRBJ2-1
CASSPQGGELNEQFF
TGTGCCAGCAGCCCGCAGGGAGGGGAGCTTAATGAGCAGTTCTTC
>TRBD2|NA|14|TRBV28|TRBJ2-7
CASRSGLVAYEQYF
TGTGCCAGCAGATCGGGACTAGTAGCCTACGAGCAGTACTTC
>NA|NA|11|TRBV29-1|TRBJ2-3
CSIGAWDTQYF
TGCAGCATCGGCGCGTGGGATACGCAGTATTTT
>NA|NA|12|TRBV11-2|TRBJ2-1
CASSPPGHEQFF
TGTGCCAGCAGTCCCCCCGGCCATGAGCAGTTCTTC
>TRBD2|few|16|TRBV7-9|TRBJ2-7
CASSSGLAGASYEQYF
TGTGCCAGCAGCTCGGGACTAGCGGGAGCGTCTTACGAGCAGTACTTC
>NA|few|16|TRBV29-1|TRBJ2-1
CSAPHGVPRTYNEQFF
TGCAGCGCTCCCCATGGTGTCCCTCGAACCTACAATGAGCAGTTCTTC
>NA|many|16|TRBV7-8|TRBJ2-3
CASSSGPSGVTDTQYF
TGTGCCAGCAGCTCGGGCCCGAGTGGGGTCACAGATACGCAGTATTTT
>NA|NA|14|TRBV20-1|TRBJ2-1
CSAAGTYSYNEQFF
TGCAGTGCTGCCGGGACTTACTCCTACAATGAGCAGTTCTTC
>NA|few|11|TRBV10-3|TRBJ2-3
CAIRFSDTQYF
TGTGCCATCCGGTTTTCAGATACGCAGTATTTT
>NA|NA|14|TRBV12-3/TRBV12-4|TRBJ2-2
CASSSLEGRAELFF
TGTGCCAGCAGCTCCCTTGAAGGACGGGCGGAGCTGTTTTTT
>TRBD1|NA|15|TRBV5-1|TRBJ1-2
CASSFRTGSGDGYTF
TGCGCCAGCAGCTTCCGGACAGGATCAGGAGATGGCTACACCTTC
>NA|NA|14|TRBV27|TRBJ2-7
CASSRKLSSYEQYF
TGTGCCAGCAGTCGAAAACTGAGCTCCTACGAGCAGTACTTC
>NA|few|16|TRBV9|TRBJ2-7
CASSEHGTPTAYEQYF
TGTGCCAGCAGCGAACACGGGACCCCGACCGCCTACGAGCAGTACTTC
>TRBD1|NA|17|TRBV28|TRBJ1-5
CASSSLQGIRSNQPQHF
TGTGCCAGCAGTTCCCTACAGGGGATTAGAAGCAATCAGCCCCAGCATTTT
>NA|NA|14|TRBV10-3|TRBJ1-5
CAISPSLLGQPQHF
TGTGCCATCAGTCCATCATTGCTTGGTCAGCCCCAGCATTTT
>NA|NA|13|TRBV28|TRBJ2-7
CASRRQELWEQYF
TGTGCCAGCAGGAGGCAGGAACTTTGGGAGCAGTACTTC
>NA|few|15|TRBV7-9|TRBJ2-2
CASSRGMAYTGELFF
TGTGCCAGCAGCCGCGGAATGGCTTACACCGGGGAGCTGTTTTTT
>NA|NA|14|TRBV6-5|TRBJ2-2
CASSFSPKSGELFF
TGTGCCAGCAGTTTCTCCCCCAAGAGCGGGGAGCTGTTTTTT
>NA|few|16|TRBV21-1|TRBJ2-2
CASSKGSGGGTGELFF
TGTGCCAGCAGCAAAGGATCCGGGGGAGGCACCGGGGAGCTGTTTTTT
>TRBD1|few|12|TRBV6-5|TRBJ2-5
CASSRQGQTQYF
TGTGCCAGCAGCAGACAGGGACAGACCCAGTACTTC
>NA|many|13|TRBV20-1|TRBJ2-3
CSASVGSTDTQYF
TGCAGTGCTAGTGTCGGGAGCACAGATACGCAGTATTTT
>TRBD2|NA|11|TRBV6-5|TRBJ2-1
CASSRRGREFF
TGTGCCAGCAGCCGCCGCGGGAGGGAGTTCTTC
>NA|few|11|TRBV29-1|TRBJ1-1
CSVVLGAEAFF
TGCAGCGTTGTACTTGGGGCTGAAGCTTTCTTT
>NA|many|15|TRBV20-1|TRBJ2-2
CSARARRYPTGELFF
TGCAGTGCTAGAGCCCGAAGATACCCCACCGGGGAGCTGTTTTTT
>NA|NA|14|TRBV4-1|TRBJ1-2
CASSQPGRSRGYTF
TGCGCCAGCAGCCAGCCCGGGAGATCGCGAGGCTACACCTTC
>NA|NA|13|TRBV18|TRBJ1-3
CASSPPTGGTIYF
TGTGCCAGCTCACCACCGACTGGCGGCACCATATATTTT
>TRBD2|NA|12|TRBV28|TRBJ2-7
CASSSRDSGKHF
TGTGCCAGCAGTTCTCGGGATAGCGGGAAGCACTTC
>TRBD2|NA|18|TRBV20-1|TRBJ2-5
CSARAVGLVHGPRETQYF
TGCAGTGCTAGAGCTGTGGGACTAGTTCACGGACCACGAGAGACCCAGTACTTC
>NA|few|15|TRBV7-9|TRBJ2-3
CASSSATGSTDTQYF
TGTGCCAGCAGCTCCGCGACGGGAAGCACAGATACGCAGTATTTT
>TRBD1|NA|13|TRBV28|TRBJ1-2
CASSSGTGGAGTF
TGTGCCAGCAGCTCCGGGACAGGGGGCGCCGGGACCTTC
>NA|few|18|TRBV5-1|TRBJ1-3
CASSPRGGQPYSGNTIYF
TGCGCCAGCAGCCCTAGGGGGGGGCAGCCCTACTCTGGAAACACCATATATTTT
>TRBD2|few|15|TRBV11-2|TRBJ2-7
CASSPAAGVTYEQYF
TGTGCCAGCAGCCCGGCCGCGGGAGTCACCTACGAGCAGTACTTC
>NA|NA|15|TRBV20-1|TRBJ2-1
CSASSIRPTYNEQFF
TGCAGTGCTAGCTCGATCCGTCCAACCTACAATGAGCAGTTCTTC
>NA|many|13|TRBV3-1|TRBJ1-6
CASSRARDSPLHF
TGTGCCAGCAGCCGAGCCAGGGATTCACCCCTCCACTTT
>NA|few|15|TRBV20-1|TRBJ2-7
CSARGVRGSSYEQYF
TGCAGTGCTAGGGGAGTCCGCGGTAGCTCCTACGAGCAGTACTTC
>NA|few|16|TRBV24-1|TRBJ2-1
CATSDLAGSSYNEQFF
TGTGCCACCAGTGATTTGGCGGGGTCCTCCTACAATGAGCAGTTCTTC
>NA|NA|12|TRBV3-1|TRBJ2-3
CASSPSADTQYF
TGTGCCAGCAGCCCGTCCGCAGATACGCAGTATTTT
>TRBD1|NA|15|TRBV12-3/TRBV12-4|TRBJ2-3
CASSLVRTGADTQYF
TGTGCCAGCAGTTTGGTCCGGACAGGGGCAGATACGCAGTATTTT
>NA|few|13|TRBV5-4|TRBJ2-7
CASSSLNSEEQYF
TGTGCCAGCAGCTCCCTGAACTCTGAGGAGCAGTACTTC
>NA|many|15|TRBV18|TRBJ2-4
CASSPAGLAKNIQYF
TGTGCCAGCTCACCGGCCGGGCTAGCCAAAAACATTCAGTACTTC
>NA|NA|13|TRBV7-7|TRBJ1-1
CASSPSLNTEAFF
TGTGCCAGCAGCCCCAGTTTGAACACTGAAGCTTTCTTT